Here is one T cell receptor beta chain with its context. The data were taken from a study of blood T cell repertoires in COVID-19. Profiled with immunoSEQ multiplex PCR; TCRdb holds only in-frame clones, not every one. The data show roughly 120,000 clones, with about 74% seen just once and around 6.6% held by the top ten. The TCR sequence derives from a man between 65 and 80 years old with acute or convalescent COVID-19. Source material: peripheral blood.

CDR3 region: CSAGGEGTGELFF. The CDR3 DNA follows: TGCAGTGCCGGGGGTGAGGGAACCGGGGAGCTGTTTTTT. The chain has TRBV29-1 and TRBJ2-2; D possibly corresponds to TRBD2 (6 bases). CDR1 is SQVTM, CDR2 ANQGSEA, per germline. The CDR3 extends over 13 amino acids.